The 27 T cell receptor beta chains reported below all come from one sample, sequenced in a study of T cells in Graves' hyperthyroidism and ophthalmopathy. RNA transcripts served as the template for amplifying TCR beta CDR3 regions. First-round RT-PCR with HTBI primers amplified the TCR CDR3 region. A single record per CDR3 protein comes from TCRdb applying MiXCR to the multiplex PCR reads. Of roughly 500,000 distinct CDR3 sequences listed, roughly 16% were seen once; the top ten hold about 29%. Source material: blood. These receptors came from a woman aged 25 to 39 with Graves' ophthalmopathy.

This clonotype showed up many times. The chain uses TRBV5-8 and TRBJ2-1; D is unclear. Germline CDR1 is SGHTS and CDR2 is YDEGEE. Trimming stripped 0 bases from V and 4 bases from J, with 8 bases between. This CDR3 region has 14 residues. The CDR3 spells CASSLGLVYNEQFF. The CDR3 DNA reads TGTGCCAGCAGCTTGGGCCTAGTGTACAATGAGCAGTTCTTC.

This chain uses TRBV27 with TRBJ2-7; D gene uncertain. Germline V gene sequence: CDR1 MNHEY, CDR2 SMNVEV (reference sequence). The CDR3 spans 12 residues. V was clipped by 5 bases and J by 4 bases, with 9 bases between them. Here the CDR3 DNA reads TGTGCCAGCAGTCCCACCCAATACGAGCAGTACTTC. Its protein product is CASSPTQYEQYF.

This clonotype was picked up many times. Here the CDR3 reads CASSERTGNTEAFF. The CDR3 coding sequence is TGTGCCAGCAGCGAAAGAACAGGGAACACTGAAGCTTTCTTT. The V gene is TRBV7-8, the J gene TRBJ1-1; possibly TRBD1 for D (5 bases). The CDR3 runs 14 residues. V was trimmed by 5 bases and J by 1 base, leaving 11 bases between them. Germline V lookup: CDR1 SGHVS, CDR2 FQNEAQ.

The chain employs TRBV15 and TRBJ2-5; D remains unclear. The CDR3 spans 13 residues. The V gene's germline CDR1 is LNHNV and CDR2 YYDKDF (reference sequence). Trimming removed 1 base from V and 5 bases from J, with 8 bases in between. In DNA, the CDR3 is TGTGCCACCAGCAGAGCCAGCAGGGAGACCCAGTACTTC. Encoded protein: CATSRASRETQYF.

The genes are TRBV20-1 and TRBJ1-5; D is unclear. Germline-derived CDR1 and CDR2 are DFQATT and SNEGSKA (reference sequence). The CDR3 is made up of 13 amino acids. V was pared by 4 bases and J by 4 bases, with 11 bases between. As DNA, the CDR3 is TGCAGTGCTACAAATGCGCCTAATCAGCCCCAGCATTTT. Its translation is CSATNAPNQPQHF.

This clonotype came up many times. The CDR3 sequence is CASSYSLDYEQYF. The CDR3 bases are TGTGCCAGCAGTTACTCGCTAGACTACGAGCAGTACTTC. This sequence joins TRBV6-2 or TRBV6-3 and TRBJ2-7; D not resolved. Deletions cut 0 bases from V and 3 bases from J, with 6 bases between. The germline V gene has CDR1 MNHEY and CDR2 SVGEGT. The CDR3 extends over 13 amino acids.

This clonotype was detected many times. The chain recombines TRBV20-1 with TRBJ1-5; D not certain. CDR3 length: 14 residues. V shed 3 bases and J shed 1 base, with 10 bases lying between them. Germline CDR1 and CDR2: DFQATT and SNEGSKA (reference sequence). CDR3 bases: TGCAGTGCTAGTAACTTTTTGAGCAATCAGCCCCAGCATTTT. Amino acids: CSASNFLSNQPQHF.

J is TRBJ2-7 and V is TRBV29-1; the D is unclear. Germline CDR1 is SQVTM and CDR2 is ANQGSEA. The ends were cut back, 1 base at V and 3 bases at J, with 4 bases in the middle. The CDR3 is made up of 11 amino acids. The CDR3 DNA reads TGCAGCGTTGAAGGGGTCTACGAGCAGTACTTC. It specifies CSVEGVYEQYF.

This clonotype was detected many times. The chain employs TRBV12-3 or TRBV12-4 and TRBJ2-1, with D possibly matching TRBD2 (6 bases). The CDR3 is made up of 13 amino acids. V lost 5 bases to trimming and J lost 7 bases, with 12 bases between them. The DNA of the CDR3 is TGTGCCAGCAGTCTAGTACGGGGGAATGAGCAGTTCTTC. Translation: CASSLVRGNEQFF.

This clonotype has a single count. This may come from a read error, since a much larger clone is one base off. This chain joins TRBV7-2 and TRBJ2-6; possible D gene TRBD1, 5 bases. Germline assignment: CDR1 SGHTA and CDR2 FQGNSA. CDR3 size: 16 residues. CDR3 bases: TGTGCCAGCAGCTTTTCCCTCTTCTCTGGGGCCAACGCCCTGACTTTC. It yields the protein CASSFSLFSGANALTF.

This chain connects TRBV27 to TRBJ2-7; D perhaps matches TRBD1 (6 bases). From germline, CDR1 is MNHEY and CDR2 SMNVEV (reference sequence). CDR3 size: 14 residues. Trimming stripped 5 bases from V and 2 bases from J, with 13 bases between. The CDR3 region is CASSPRDTTYEQYF. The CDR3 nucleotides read TGTGCCAGCAGTCCCCGGGACACAACCTACGAGCAGTACTTC.

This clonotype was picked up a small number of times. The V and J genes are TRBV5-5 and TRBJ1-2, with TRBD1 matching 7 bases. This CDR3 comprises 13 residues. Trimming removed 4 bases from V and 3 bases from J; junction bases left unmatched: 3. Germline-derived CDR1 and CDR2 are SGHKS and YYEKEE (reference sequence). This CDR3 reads CASSQQGHYGYTF. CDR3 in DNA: TGTGCCAGCAGCCAACAGGGGCACTATGGCTACACCTTC.

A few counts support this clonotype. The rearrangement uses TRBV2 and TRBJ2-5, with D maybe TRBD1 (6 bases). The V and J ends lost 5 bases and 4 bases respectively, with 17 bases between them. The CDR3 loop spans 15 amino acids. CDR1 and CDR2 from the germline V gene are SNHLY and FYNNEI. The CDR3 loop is CASSSSTGLSETQYF. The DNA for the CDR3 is TGTGCCAGCAGTTCCAGTACAGGGCTATCAGAGACCCAGTACTTC.

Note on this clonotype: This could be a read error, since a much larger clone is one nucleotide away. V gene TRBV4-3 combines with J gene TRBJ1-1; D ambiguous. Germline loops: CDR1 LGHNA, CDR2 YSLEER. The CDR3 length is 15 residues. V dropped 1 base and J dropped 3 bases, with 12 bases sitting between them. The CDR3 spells CASSQVGLWDTEAFF. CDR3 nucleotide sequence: TGCGCCAGCAGCCAAGTAGGGCTCTGGGACACTGAAGCTTTCTTT.

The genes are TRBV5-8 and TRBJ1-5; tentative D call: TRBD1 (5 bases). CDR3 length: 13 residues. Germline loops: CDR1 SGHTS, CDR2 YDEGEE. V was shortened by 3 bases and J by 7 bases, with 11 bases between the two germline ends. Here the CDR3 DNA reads TGTGCCAGCAGCTCGGCGGGGCAACAGCCCCAGCATTTT. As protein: CASSSAGQQPQHF.

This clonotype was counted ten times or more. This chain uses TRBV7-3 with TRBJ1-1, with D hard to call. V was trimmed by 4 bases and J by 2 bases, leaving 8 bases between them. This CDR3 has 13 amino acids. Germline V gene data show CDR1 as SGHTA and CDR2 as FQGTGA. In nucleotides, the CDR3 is TGTGCCAGCAGCTCCGACGCCAACACTGAAGCTTTCTTT. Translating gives CASSSDANTEAFF.

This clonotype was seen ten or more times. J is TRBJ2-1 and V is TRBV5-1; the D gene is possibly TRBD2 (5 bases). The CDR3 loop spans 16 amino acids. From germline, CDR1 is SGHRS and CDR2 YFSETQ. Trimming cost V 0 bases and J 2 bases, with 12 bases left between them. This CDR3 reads CASSLAAPRAYNEQFF. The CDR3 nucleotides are TGCGCCAGCAGCTTGGCCGCACCGAGGGCCTACAATGAGCAGTTCTTC.

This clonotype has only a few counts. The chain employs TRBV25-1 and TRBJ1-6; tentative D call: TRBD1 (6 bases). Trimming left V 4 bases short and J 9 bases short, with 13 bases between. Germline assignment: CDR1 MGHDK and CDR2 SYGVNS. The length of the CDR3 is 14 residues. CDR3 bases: TGTGCCAGCAGTGCTACAGGGTCAGTTTCACCCCTCCACTTT. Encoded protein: CASSATGSVSPLHF.

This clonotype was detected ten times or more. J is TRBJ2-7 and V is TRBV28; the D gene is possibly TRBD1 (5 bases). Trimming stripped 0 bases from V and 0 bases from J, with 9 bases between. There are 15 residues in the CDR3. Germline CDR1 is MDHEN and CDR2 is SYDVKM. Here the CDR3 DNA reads TGTGCCAGCAGTTTATGGCAGGGCTCCTCCTACGAGCAGTACTTC. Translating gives CASSLWQGSSYEQYF. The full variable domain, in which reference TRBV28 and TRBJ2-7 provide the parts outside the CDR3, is DVKVTQSSRYLVKRTGEKVFLECVQDMDHENMFWYRQDPGLGLRLIYFSYDVKMKEKGDIPEGYSVSREKKERFSLILESASTNQTSMYLCASSLWQGSSYEQYFGPGTRLTVT.

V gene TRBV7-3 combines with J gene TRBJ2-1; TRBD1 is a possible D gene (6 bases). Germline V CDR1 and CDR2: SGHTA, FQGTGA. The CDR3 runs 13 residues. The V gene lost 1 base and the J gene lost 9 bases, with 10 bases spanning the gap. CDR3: CASSLRGLGEQFF. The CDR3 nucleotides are TGTGCCAGCAGCTTAAGGGGGCTTGGTGAGCAGTTCTTC.

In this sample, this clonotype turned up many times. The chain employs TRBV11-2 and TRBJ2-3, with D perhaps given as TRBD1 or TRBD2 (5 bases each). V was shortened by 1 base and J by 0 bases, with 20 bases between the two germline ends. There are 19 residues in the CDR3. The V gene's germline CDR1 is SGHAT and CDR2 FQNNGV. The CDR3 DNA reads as TGTGCCAGCAGCTTAGCCGAGGGATGGGGACGGTCTAGCACAGATACGCAGTATTTT. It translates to CASSLAEGWGRSSTDTQYF.

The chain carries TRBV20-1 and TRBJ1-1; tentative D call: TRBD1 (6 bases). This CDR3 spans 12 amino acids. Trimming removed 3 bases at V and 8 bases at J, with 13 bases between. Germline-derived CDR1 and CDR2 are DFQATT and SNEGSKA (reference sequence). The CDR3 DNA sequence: TGCAGTGCTAGGGACAGCGACCGAGAAGCTTTCTTT. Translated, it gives CSARDSDREAFF.

The CDR3 nucleotides read TGTGCCAGCAGTGAGCAGCAGGGTTATAATTCACCCCTCCACTTT. Protein: CASSEQQGYNSPLHF. The chain is built from TRBV2 and TRBJ1-6, with D maybe TRBD1 (5 bases). The CDR3 loop spans 15 amino acids. Germline CDR1 and CDR2: SNHLY and FYNNEI. V lost 3 bases and J lost 4, with 10 bases in between. Using reference TRBV2 and TRBJ1-6 for the parts outside the CDR3, the full variable domain is EPEVTQTPSHQVTQMGQEVILRCVPISNHLYFYWYRQILGQKVEFLVSFYNNEISEKSEIFDDQFSVERPDGSNFTLKIRSTKLEDSAMYFCASSEQQGYNSPLHFGNGTRLTVT.

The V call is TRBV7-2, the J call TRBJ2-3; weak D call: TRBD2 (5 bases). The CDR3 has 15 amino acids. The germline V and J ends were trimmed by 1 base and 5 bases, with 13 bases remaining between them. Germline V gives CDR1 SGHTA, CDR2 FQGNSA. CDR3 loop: CASSLEPIREDTQYF. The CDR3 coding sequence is TGTGCCAGCAGCTTAGAACCGATTCGGGAAGATACGCAGTATTTT.

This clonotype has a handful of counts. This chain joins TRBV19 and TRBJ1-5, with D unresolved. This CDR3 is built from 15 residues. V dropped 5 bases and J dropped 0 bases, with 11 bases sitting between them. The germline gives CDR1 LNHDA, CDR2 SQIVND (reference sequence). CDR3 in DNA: TGTGCCAGTAGTTCGGCGGGGTATAGCAATCAGCCCCAGCATTTT. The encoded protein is CASSSAGYSNQPQHF.

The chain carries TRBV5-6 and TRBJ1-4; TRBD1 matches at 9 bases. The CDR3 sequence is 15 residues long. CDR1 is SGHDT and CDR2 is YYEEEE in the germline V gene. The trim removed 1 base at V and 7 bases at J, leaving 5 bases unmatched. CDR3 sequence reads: CASSLRGTGFEKLFF. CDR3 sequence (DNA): TGTGCCAGCAGCTTGAGGGGGACAGGGTTTGAAAAACTGTTTTTT.

The CDR3 region has the DNA TGTGCCAGCAGTTTCGAACTAGCGGGCCGGTACACCGGGGAGCTGTTTTTT. Its translation is CASSFELAGRYTGELFF. The gene calls are TRBV27 and TRBJ2-2; 9 bases agree with TRBD2. Germline V gives CDR1 MNHEY, CDR2 SMNVEV (reference sequence). This CDR3 spans 17 amino acids. The ends lost 3 bases at V and 3 bases at J; junction bases unmatched: 8.